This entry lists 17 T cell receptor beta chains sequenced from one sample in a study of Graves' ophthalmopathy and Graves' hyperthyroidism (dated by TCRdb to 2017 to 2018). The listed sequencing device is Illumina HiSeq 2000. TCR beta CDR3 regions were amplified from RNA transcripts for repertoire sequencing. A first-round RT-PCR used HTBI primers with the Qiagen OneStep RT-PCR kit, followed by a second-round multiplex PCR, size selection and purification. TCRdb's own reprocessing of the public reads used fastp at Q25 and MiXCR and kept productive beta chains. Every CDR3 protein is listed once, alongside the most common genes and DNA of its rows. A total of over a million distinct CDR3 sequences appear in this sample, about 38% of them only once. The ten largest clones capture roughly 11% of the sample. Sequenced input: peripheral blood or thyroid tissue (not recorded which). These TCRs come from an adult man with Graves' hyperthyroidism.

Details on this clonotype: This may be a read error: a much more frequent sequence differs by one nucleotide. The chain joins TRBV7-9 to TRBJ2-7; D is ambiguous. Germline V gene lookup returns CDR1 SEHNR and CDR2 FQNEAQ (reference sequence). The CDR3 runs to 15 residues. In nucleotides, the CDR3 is TGTGCCAGCAGCTCCTACCAACAGAGCTCCTACGGGCAGTACTTC. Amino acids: CASSSYQQSSYGQYF.

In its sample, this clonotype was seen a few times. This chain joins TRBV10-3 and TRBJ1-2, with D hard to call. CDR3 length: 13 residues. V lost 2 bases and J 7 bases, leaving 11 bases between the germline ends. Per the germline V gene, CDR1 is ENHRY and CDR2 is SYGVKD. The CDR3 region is CAISEEGRGGYTF. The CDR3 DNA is TGTGCCATCAGTGAGGAGGGCCGTGGTGGCTACACCTTC.

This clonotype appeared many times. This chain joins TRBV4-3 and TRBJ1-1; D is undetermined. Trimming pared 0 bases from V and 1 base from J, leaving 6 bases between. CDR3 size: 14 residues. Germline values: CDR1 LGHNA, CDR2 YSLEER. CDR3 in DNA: TGCGCCAGCAGCCAAGATCCGAGGAACACTGAAGCTTTCTTT. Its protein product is CASSQDPRNTEAFF.

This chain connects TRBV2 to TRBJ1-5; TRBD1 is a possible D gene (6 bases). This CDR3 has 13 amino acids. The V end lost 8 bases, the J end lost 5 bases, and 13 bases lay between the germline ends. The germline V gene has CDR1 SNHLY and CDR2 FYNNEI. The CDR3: CASGQGPDQPQHF. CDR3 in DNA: TGTGCCAGCGGGCAGGGGCCAGATCAGCCCCAGCATTTT.

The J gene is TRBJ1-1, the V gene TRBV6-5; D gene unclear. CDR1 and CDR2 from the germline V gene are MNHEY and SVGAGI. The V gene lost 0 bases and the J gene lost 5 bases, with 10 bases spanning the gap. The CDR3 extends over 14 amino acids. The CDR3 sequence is CASSYSGSWTEAFF. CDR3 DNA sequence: TGTGCCAGCAGTTACTCGGGCAGTTGGACTGAAGCTTTCTTT.

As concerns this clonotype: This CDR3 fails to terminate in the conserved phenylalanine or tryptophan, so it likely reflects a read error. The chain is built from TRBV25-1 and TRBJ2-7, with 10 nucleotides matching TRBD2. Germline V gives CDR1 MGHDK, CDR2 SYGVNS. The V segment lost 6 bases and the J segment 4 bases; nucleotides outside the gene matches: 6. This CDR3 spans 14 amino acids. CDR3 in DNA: TGTGCCAGCAGGAAGCGGGAGGGCCTGTACGAGCAGTACCTC. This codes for CASRKREGLYEQYL.

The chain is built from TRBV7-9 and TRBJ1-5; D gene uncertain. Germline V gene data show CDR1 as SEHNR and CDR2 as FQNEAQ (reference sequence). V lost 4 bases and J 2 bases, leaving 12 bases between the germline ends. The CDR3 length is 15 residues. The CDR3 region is CASSSGEAGNQPQHF. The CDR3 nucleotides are TGTGCCAGCAGCTCCGGGGAGGCGGGCAATCAGCCCCAGCATTTT.

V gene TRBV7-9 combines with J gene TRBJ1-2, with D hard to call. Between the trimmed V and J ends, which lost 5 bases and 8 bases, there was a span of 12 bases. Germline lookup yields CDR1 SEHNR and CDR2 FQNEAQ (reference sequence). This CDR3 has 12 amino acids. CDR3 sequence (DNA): TGTGCCAGCAGCCAAGCCCAGAGGGGCTACACCTTC. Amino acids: CASSQAQRGYTF.

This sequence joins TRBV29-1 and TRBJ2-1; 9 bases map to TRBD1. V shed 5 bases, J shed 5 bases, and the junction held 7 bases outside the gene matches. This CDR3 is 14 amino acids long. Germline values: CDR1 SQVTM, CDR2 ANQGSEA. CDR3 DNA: TGCAGCGTTAATCCCGGGACAGGGCACAATGAGCAGTTCTTC. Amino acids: CSVNPGTGHNEQFF.

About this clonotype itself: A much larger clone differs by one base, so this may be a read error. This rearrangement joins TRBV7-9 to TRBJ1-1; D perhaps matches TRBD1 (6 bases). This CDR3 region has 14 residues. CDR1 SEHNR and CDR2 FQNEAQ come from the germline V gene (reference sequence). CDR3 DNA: TGTTCCAGCAGCTCAGGACAGTATTACACTGAAGCTTTCTTT. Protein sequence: CSSSSGQYYTEAFF.

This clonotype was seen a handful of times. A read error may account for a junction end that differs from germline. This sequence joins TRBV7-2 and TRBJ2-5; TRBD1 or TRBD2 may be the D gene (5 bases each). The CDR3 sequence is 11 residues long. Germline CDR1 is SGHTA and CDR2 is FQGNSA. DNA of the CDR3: TGTGCCAGCAGCTTAGCTGGGACCCAGAACTTC. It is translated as CASSLAGTQNF.

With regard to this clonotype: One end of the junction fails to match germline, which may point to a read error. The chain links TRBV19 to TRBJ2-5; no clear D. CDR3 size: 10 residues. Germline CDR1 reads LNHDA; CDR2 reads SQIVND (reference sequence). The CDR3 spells CASSIRTEYF. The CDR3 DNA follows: TGTGCCAGTAGTATCAGGACCGAGTACTTC.

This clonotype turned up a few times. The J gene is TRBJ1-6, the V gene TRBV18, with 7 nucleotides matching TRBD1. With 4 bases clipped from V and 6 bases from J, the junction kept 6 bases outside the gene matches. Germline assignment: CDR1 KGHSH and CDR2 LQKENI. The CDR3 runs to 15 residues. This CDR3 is CASSRLGQINSPLHF. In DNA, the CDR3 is TGTGCCAGCTCACGACTGGGACAGATTAATTCACCCCTCCACTTT.

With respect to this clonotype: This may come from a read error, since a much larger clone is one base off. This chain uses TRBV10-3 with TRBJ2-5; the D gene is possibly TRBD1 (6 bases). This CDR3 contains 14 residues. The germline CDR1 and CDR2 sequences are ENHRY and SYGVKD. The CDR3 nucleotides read TGTGCCATCAGTCCTGGACAGAACAGAGAGGCCCAGTACTTC. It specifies CAISPGQNREAQYF.

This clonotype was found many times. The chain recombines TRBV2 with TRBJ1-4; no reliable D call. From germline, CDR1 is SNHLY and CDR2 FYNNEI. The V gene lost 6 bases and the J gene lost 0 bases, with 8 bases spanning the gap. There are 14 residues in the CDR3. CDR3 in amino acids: CASRALATNEKLFF. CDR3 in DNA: TGTGCCAGCAGAGCCCTTGCAACTAATGAAAAACTGTTTTTT.

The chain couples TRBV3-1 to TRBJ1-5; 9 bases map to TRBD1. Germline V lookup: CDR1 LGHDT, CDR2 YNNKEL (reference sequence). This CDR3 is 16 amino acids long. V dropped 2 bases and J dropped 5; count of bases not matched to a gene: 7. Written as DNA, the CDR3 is TGTGCCAGCAGCCAACTTACAGGGGGCTCGGATCAGCCCCAGCATTTT. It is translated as CASSQLTGGSDQPQHF.

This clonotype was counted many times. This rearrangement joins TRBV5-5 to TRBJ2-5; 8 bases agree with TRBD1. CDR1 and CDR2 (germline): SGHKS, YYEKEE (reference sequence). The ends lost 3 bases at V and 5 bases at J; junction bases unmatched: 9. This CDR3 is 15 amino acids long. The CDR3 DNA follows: TGTGCCAGCAGCTATCCGGACAGGGCTCCGGAGACCCAGTACTTC. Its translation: CASSYPDRAPETQYF.